The text below deals with one T cell receptor (beta chain). Its antigen is not identified. The data were taken from a study of Ad26.COV2.S vaccination and SARS-CoV-2 variants. General study findings and limits: Similar non-spike TCR breadth was seen in vaccine and placebo recipients. Spike-specific CD8+ and CD4+ T cell responses reportedly showed substantial breadth after vaccination.

Treatment: roughly 19 received Ad26.COV2.S at low or high dose, single or two shots; roughly 5 received placebo; per-sample allocation not given. Sample collection was performed on day 63 after the first vaccine or placebo injection. At a Boston site, the person donating was an adult of 18-55 years. The data were produced by immunoSEQ multiplex PCR, yet TCRdb's version contains in-frame clones alone and is incomplete. Of some 520,000 clones in the sample, roughly 85% are singletons; the top ten hold around 13%. From germline, CDR1 is MNHEY and CDR2 SMNVEV (reference sequence). V was trimmed by 6 bases and J by 4 bases, leaving 21 bases between them. This CDR3 comprises 16 residues.

The chain joins TRBV27 to TRBJ2-5; the D gene is possibly TRBD1 (7 bases). This receptor was obtained from a person between 18 and 59 years old who received the Ad26.COV2.S COVID-19 vaccine or a placebo. The specimen was peripheral blood, collected in a trial of Ad26.COV2.S vaccine versus placebo. The CDR3 protein is CASSRWGTRDRETQYF. CDR3 nucleotides: TGTGCCAGCAGCCGTTGGGGGACGCGGGACAGAGAGACCCAGTACTTC.